Below, 8 T cell receptor beta chains from the same sample are listed, as sequenced in a study of blood T cell repertoires in COVID-19. Assay: immunoSEQ multiplex PCR; the TCRdb copy retains only in-frame clones and omits some. The sample consists of around 130,000 clones, around four fifths of them appearing once. The sequencing sample was made of PBMCs or T cells enriched from blood (not recorded which). Source of these receptors: a man between 25 and 39 years old who had recovered from COVID-19.

The chain recombines TRBV7-2 with TRBJ2-3; a possible D gene is TRBD2 (5 bases). The V end lost 5 bases, the J end lost 9 bases, and 9 bases lay between the germline ends. There are 11 residues in the CDR3. Germline V gene lookup returns CDR1 SGHTA and CDR2 FQGNSA. The CDR3 bases are TGTGCCAGCAGCCCCGGGATCACGCAGTATTTT. Translating gives CASSPGITQYF.

In its sample, this clone was seen once. The chain combines TRBV4-2 with TRBJ2-7, with D perhaps TRBD1 (6 bases). CDR3 size: 16 residues. Trimming took 4 bases from V and 0 from J, leaving 16 bases between them. CDR1 is LGHNA, CDR2 YNFKEQ, per germline. CDR3 residues: CASSRQTGGSSYEQYF. The DNA for the CDR3 is TGTGCCAGCAGCCGTCAGACAGGCGGCAGCTCCTACGAGCAGTACTTC.

This rearrangement joins TRBV3-1 (or the pseudogene TRBV3-2) to TRBJ1-4, with no clear D. Trimming removed 0 bases at V and 8 bases at J, with 16 bases between. The CDR3 is 16 residues long. CDR1 is LGHDT and CDR2 is YNNKEL in the germline V gene (reference sequence). The CDR3 nucleotides are TGTGCCAGCAGCCAAGAAGATTGGGCGGGTGGCGAAAAACTGTTTTTT. Residues: CASSQEDWAGGEKLFF.

The J gene is TRBJ2-7, the V gene TRBV4-1, with 7 bases aligning to TRBD2. CDR3 length: 15 residues. V dropped 6 bases and J dropped 4; count of bases not matched to a gene: 12. Germline-derived CDR1 and CDR2 are MGHRA and YSYEKL. CDR3 sequence: CASSVTSAAIYEQYV. The CDR3 DNA follows: TGCGCCAGCAGTGTAACTAGCGCTGCAATTTACGAGCAGTACGTC.

This chain uses TRBV18 with TRBJ2-7, with a tentative D call TRBD2 (5 bases). Trimming stripped 0 bases from V and 0 bases from J, with 12 bases between. This CDR3 has 16 residues. Germline CDR1 reads KGHSH; CDR2 reads LQKENI. CDR3 DNA sequence: TGTGCCAGCTCACCACCCTTTGAGGGTCGCTCCTACGAGCAGTACTTC. Translated: CASSPPFEGRSYEQYF.

This chain links TRBV7-9 with TRBJ2-5; tentatively, D is TRBD2 (6 bases). CDR1 is SEHNR and CDR2 is FQNEAQ in the germline V gene (reference sequence). This CDR3 comprises 15 residues. The ends were cut back, 6 bases at V and 0 bases at J, with 14 bases in the middle. The CDR3 reads CASSPRDSYQETQYF. DNA of the CDR3: TGTGCCAGCAGTCCCCGGGACTCGTACCAAGAGACCCAGTACTTC. The complete variable domain, with remaining parts taken from reference TRBV7-9 and TRBJ2-5, reads DTGVSQNPRHKITKRGQNVTFRCDPISEHNRLYWYRQTLGQGPEFLTYFQNEAQLEKSRLLSDRFSAERPKGSFSTLEIQRTEQGDSAMYLCASSPRDSYQETQYFGPGTRLLVL.

The chain joins TRBV2 to TRBJ2-2; D may be TRBD1 (5 bases). This CDR3 has 15 amino acids. The germline V and J ends were trimmed by 3 bases and 0 bases, with 8 bases remaining between them. Germline V gives CDR1 SNHLY, CDR2 FYNNEI. The CDR3 nucleotides read TGTGCCAGCAGTGAGGGGCGCGCGAACACCGGGGAGCTGTTTTTT. Its translation: CASSEGRANTGELFF.

This clone was counted a single time. The chain employs TRBV5-5 and TRBJ1-3; 8 bases align to TRBD1. Germline CDR1 is SGHKS and CDR2 is YYEKEE (reference sequence). This CDR3 spans 16 amino acids. The V segment lost 0 bases and the J segment 3 bases; nucleotides outside the gene matches: 5. Here the CDR3 reads CASSLGQGRDGNTIYF. Written as DNA, the CDR3 is TGTGCCAGCAGCTTGGGACAGGGGAGGGATGGAAACACCATATATTTT.